The rows below give T cell receptor beta chains drawn from one sample of a study of regulatory T cells in long-lasting Graves disease. TCRdb fed the multiplex PCR reads into MiXCR, producing one record per CDR3 protein. The repertoire has about 370,000 distinct CDR3 sequences, around a sixth of them found once; the top ten carry about 20%. The material sequenced was peripheral blood mononuclear cells (PBMCs), taken at new diagnosis, from a patient treated with antithyroid drugs. The receptors shown here come from a female donor with Graves disease. Both conserved end residues are part of each CDR3. A D gene is named only where the DNA matches it firmly. Clone sizes are given selectively: once, few, many, or a class where the clone is expanded.

CDR3aa: CASSLRGGYNSPLHF
CDR3nt: TGTGCCAGCAGCCTCAGGGGGGGCTACAATTCACCCCTCCACTTT
j_gene: TRBJ1-6
d_gene: TRBD1
abundance: many
v_gene: TRBV7-2

CDR3aa: CASSVMDSTPLHF
CDR3nt: TGTGCCAGCAGCGTCATGGACAGTACACCCCTCCACTTT
j_gene: TRBJ1-6
d_gene: .
abundance: many
v_gene: TRBV11-2

CDR3aa: CATSDFGQPQHF
CDR3nt: TGTGCCACCAGTGATTTCGGGCAGCCCCAGCATTTT
j_gene: TRBJ1-5
d_gene: .
abundance: many
v_gene: TRBV24-1

CDR3aa: CASSYDPGGHATNERLFF
CDR3nt: TGTGCCAGCAGTTACGACCCTGGTGGACATGCAACTAATGAAAGACTGTTTTTT
j_gene: TRBJ1-4
d_gene: .
abundance: few
v_gene: TRBV6-5

CDR3aa: CASSPGTGYSGNTIYF
CDR3nt: TGTGCCAGCAGTCCCGGGACTGGATACTCTGGAAACACCATATATTTT
j_gene: TRBJ1-3
d_gene: .
abundance: many
v_gene: TRBV6-2/TRBV6-3

CDR3aa: CASSSLLATGELFF
CDR3nt: TGTGCCAGCAGCTCACTCCTAGCGACCGGGGAGCTGTTTTTT
j_gene: TRBJ2-2
d_gene: .
abundance: few
v_gene: TRBV7-9

CDR3aa: CASSQEGQINYGYTF
CDR3nt: TGCGCCAGCAGCCAAGAAGGACAGATCAACTATGGCTACACCTTC
j_gene: TRBJ1-2
d_gene: .
abundance: .
v_gene: TRBV4-1

CDR3aa: CASSYSTGSPYEQYF
CDR3nt: TGTGCCAGCAGTTACTCTACAGGATCCCCCTACGAGCAGTACTTC
j_gene: TRBJ2-7
d_gene: .
abundance: many
v_gene: TRBV6-5

CDR3aa: CSVVGGTGVADTQYF
CDR3nt: TGCAGCGTTGTTGGCGGGACAGGGGTGGCAGATACGCAGTATTTT
j_gene: TRBJ2-3
d_gene: TRBD1
abundance: many
v_gene: TRBV29-1

CDR3aa: CASSGGTSHHPYNEQFF
CDR3nt: TGTGCCAGCAGCGGCGGGACTTCCCATCACCCCTACAATGAGCAGTTCTTC
j_gene: TRBJ2-1
d_gene: .
abundance: many
v_gene: TRBV5-6

CDR3aa: CASSVGFAGEKLFF
CDR3nt: TGTGCCAGCAGTGTAGGTTTCGCAGGGGAAAAACTGTTTTTT
j_gene: TRBJ1-4
d_gene: .
abundance: few
v_gene: TRBV2

CDR3aa: CASSPVGTDTQYF
CDR3nt: TGTGCCAGCAGCCCCGTGGGCACAGATACGCAGTATTTT
j_gene: TRBJ2-3
d_gene: .
abundance: many
v_gene: TRBV3-1

CDR3aa: CQPSHEQFF
CDR3nt: TGCCAACCCAGCCATGAGCAGTTCTTC
j_gene: TRBJ2-1
d_gene: .
abundance: .
v_gene: TRBV20-1

CDR3aa: CASSLEAGGRTDTQYF
CDR3nt: TGCGCCAGCAGCTTGGAGGCGGGAGGTAGGACAGATACGCAGTATTTT
j_gene: TRBJ2-3
d_gene: TRBD2
abundance: many
v_gene: TRBV5-1